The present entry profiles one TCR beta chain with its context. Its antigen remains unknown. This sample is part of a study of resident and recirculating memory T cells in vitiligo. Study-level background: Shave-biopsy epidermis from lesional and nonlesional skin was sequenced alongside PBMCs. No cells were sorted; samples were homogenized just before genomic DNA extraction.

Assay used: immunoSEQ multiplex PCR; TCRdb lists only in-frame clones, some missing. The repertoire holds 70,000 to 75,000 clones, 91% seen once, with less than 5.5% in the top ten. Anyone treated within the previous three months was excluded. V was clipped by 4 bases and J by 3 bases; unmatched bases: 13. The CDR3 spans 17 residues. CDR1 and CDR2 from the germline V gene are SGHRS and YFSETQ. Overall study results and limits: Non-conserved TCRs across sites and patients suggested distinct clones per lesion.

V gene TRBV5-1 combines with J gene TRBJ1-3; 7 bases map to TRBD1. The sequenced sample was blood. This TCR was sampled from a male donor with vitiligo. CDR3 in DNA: TGCGCCAGCAGCCCCGGGACAGTCCGTTCGGGTGGAAACACCATATATTTT. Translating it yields CASSPGTVRSGGNTIYF.